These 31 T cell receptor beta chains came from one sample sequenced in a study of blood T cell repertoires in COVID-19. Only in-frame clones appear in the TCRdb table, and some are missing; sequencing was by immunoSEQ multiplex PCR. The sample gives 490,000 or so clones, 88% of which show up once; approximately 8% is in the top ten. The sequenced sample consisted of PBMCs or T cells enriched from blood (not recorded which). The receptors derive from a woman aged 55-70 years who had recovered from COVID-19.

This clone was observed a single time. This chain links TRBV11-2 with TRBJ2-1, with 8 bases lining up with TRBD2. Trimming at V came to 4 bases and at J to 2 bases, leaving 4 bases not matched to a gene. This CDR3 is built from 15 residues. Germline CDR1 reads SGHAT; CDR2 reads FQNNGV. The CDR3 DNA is TGTGCCAGCAGCTCAAGCGGGGGCCCCTACAATGAGCAGTTCTTC. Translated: CASSSSGGPYNEQFF.

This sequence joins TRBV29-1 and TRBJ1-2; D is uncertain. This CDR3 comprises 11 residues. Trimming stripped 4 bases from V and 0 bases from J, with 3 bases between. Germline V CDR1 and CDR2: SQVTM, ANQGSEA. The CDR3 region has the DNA TGCAGCGTTGCAACTAACTATGGCTACACCTTC. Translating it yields CSVATNYGYTF.

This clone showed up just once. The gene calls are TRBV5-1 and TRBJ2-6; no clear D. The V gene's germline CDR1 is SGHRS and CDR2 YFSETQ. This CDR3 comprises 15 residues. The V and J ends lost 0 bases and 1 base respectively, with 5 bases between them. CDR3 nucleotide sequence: TGCGCCAGCAGCTTGGCAACATCTGGGGCCAACGTCCTGACTTTC. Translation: CASSLATSGANVLTF.

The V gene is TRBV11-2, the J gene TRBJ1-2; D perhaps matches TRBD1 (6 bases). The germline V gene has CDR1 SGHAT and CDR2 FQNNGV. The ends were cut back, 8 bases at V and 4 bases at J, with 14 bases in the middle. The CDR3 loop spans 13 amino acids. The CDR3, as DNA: TGTGCCAGCGGGTCAAGGGGGGGCTATGGCTACACCTTC. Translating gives CASGSRGGYGYTF.

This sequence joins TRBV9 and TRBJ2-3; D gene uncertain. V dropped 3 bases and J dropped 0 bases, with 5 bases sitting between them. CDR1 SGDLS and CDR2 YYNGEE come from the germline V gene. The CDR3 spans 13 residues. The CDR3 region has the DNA TGTGCCAGCAGCGAAACTAGCACAGATACGCAGTATTTT. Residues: CASSETSTDTQYF.

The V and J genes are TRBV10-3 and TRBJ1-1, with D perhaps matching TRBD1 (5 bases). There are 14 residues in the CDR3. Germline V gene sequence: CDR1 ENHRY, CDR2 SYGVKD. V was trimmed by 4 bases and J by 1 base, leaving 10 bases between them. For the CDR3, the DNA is TGTGCCATCAGTGCAGGGCAGTCGAACACTGAAGCTTTCTTT. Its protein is CAISAGQSNTEAFF.

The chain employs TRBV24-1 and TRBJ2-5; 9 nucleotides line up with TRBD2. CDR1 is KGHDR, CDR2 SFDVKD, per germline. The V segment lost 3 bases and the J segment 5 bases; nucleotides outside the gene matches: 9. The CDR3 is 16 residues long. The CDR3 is CATSDPPAGGVETQYF. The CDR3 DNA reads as TGTGCCACCAGTGATCCCCCCGCGGGGGGGGTGGAGACCCAGTACTTC.

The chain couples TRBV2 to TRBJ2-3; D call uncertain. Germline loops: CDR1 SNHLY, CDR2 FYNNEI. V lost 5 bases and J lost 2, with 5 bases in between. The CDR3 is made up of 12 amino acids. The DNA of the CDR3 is TGTGCCAGCAGTCTAGTCACAGATACGCAGTATTTT. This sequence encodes CASSLVTDTQYF.

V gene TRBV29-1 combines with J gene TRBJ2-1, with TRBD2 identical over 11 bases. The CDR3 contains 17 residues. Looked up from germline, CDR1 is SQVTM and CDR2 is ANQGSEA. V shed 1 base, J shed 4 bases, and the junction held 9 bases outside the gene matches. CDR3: CSVEGLWLAGGYNEQFF. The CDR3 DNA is TGCAGCGTTGAAGGGCTCTGGCTAGCGGGGGGTTACAATGAGCAGTTCTTC.

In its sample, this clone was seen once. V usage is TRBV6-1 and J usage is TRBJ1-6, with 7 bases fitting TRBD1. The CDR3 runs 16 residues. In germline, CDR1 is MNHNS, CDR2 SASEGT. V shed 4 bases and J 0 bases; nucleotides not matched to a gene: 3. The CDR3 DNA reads TGTGCCAGCAGTGCGGGACAGAACTCCTATAATTCACCCCTCCACTTT. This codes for CASSAGQNSYNSPLHF.

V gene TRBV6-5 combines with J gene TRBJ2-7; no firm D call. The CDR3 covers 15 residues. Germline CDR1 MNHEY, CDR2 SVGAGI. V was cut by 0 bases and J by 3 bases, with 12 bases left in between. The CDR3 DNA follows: TGTGCCAGCAGTTACTCGATTGTACAGTACTACGAGCAGTACTTC. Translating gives CASSYSIVQYYEQYF.

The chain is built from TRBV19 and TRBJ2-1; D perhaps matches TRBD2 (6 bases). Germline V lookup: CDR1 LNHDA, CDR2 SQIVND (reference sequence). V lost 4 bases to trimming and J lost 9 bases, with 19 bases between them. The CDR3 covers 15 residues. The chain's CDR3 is CASSRGDWAGGEQFF. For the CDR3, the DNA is TGTGCCAGTAGTAGGGGGGACTGGGCTGGAGGTGAGCAGTTCTTC.

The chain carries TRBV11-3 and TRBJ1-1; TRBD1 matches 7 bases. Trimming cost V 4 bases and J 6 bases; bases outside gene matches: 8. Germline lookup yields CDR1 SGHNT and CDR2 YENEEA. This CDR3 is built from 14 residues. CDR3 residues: CASSSPDRAPEAFF. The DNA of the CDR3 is TGTGCCAGCAGCTCACCCGACAGGGCGCCTGAAGCTTTCTTT.

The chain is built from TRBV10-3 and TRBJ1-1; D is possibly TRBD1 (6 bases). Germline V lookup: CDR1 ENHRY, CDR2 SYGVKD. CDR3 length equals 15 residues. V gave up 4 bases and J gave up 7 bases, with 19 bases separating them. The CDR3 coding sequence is TGTGCCATCAGTGTCACAGGGCCGATGTCAAATGAAGCTTTCTTT. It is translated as CAISVTGPMSNEAFF.

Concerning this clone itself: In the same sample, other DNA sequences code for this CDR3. The CDR3: CAWSGPGGTQYF. For the CDR3, the DNA is TGTGCCTGGAGCGGCCCGGGGGGTACGCAGTATTTT. This chain joins TRBV30 and TRBJ2-3; the match to TRBD2 covers 7 bases. CDR1 and CDR2 from the germline V gene are GTSNPN and SVGIG (reference sequence). The CDR3 has 12 amino acids. The V segment lost 3 bases and the J segment 8 bases; nucleotides outside the gene matches: 5.

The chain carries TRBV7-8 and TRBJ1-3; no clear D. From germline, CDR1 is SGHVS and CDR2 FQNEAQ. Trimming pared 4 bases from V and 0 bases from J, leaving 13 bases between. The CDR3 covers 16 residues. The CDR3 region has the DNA TGTGCCAGCAGCTCGCCGACGCCAGGCTCTGGAAACACCATATATTTT. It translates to CASSSPTPGSGNTIYF.

CDR3: CASSLEGRGSNQPQHF. Written as DNA, the CDR3 is TGCGCCAGCAGCTTGGAGGGGAGGGGGAGCAATCAGCCCCAGCATTTT. The gene calls are TRBV5-1 and TRBJ1-5; a possible D gene is TRBD1 (6 bases). V lost 0 bases and J lost 1, with 11 bases in between. Germline CDR1 reads SGHRS; CDR2 reads YFSETQ. CDR3 length: 16 residues.

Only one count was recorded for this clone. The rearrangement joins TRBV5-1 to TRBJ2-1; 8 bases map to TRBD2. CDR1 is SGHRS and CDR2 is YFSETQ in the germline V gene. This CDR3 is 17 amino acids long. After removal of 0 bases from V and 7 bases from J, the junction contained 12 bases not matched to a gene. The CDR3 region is CASSLEPRGAQGNEQFF. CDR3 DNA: TGCGCCAGCAGCTTGGAGCCGCGGGGGGCCCAGGGGAATGAGCAGTTCTTC.

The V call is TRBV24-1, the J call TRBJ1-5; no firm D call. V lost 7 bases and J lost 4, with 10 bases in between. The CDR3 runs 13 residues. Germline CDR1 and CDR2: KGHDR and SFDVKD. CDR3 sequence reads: CATSHRTNQPQHF. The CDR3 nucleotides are TGTGCCACCAGCCACAGAACTAATCAGCCCCAGCATTTT.

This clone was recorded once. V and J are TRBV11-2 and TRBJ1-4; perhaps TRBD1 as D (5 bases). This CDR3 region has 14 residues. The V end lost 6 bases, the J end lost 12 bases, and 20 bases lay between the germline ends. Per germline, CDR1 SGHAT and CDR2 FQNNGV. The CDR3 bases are TGTGCCAGCAGGACAGAATTTAATGAAAAAGAACTGTTTTTT. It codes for CASRTEFNEKELFF.

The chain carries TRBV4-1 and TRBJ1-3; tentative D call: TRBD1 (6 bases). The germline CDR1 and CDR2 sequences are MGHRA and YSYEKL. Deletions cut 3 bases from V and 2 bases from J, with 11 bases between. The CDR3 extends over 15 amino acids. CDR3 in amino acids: CASSHLTGPGNTIYF. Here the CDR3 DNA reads TGCGCCAGCAGCCACCTGACAGGCCCTGGAAACACCATATATTTT.

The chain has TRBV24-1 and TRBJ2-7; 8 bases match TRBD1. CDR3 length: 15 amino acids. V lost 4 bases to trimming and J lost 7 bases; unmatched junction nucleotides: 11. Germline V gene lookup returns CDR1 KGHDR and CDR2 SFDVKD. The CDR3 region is CATSDPTGALGEQYF. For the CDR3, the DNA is TGTGCCACCAGTGACCCGACAGGGGCCCTGGGTGAGCAGTACTTC.

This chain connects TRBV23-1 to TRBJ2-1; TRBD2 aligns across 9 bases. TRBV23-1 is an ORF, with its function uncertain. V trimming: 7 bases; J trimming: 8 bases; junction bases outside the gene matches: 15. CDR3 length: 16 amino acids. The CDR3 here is CASKKGEAGGIDEQFF. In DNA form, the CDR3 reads TGCGCCAGCAAGAAAGGGGAGGCGGGGGGGATCGATGAGCAGTTCTTC.

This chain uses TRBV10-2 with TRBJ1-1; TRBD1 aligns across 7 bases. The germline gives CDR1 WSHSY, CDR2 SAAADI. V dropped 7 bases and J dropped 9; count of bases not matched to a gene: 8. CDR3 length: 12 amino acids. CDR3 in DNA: TGCGCCAGCACGCCGGGACAGCTACAAGCTTTCTTT. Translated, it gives CASTPGQLQAFF.

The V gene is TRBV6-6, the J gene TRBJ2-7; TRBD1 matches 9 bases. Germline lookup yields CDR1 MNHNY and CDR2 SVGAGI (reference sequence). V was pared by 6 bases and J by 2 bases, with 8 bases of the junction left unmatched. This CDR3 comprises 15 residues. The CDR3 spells CASRTDRGVTYEQYF. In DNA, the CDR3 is TGTGCCAGCAGGACGGACAGGGGAGTTACCTACGAGCAGTACTTC.

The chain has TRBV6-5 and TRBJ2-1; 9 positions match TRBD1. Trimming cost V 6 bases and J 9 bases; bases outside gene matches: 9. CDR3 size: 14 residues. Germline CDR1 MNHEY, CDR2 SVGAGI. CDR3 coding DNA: TGTGCCAGCAGGCCGGGACAGGGTCGGAGTGAGCAGTTCTTC. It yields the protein CASRPGQGRSEQFF.

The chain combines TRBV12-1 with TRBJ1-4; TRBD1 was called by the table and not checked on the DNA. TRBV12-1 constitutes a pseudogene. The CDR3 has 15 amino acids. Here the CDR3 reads CASGGRYGTNEKLFF. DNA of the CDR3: TGTGCCAGCGGTGGGCGATATGGGACTAATGAAAAACTGTTTTTT.

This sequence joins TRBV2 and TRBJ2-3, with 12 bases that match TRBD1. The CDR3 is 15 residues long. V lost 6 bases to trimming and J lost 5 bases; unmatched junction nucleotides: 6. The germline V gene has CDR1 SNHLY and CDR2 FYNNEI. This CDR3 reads CASSPRDRGQDTQYF. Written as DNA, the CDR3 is TGTGCCAGCAGCCCTCGGGACAGGGGGCAAGATACGCAGTATTTT.

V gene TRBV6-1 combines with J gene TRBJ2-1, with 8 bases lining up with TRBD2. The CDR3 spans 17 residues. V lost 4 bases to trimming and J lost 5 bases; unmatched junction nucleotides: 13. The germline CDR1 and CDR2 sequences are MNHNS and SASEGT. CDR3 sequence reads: CASSASSGSSINNEQFF. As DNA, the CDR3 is TGTGCCAGCAGTGCGTCTAGCGGGTCGTCCATTAACAATGAGCAGTTCTTC.

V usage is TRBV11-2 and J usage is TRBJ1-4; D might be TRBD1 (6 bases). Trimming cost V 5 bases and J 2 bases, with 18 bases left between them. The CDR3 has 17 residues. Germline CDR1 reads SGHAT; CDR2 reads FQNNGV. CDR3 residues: CASSPGHLKGTNEKLFF. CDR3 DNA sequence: TGTGCCAGCAGCCCGGGACACTTAAAGGGGACTAATGAAAAACTGTTTTTT.

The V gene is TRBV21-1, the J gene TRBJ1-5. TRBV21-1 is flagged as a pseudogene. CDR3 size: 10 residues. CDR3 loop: CASSQRPQHF. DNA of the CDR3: TGTGCCAGCAGCCAGCGGCCCCAGCATTTT.